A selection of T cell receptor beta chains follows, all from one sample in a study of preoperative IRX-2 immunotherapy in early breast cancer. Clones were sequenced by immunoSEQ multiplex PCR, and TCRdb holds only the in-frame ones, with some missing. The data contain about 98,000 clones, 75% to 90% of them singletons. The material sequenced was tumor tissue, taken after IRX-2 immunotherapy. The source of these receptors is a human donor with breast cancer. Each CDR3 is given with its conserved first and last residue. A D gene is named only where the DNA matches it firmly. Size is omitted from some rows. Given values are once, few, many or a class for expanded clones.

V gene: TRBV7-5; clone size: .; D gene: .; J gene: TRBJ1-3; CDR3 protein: CASSLEAAPIYSGNTIYF; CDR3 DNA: TGTGCCAGCAGCTTAGAAGCAGCCCCAATCTACTCTGGAAACACCATATATTTT
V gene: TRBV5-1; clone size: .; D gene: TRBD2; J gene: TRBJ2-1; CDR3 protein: CASSLGERENEQFF; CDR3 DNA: TGCGCCAGCAGCTTGGGCGAGCGGGAGAATGAGCAGTTCTTC
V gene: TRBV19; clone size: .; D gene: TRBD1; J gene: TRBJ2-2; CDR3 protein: CASSKGQTNTGELFF; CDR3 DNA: TGTGCCAGTAGTAAGGGACAGACGAACACCGGGGAGCTGTTTTTT
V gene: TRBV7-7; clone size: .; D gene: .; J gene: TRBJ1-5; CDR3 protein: CASSLTVFSNQPQHF; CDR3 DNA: TGTGCCAGCAGCTTAACGGTTTTTAGCAATCAGCCCCAGCATTTT
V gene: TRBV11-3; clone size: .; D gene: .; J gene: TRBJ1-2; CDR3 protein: CASSLASGIRDGYTF; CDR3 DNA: TGTGCCAGCAGCTTGGCGTCAGGGATTAGGGATGGCTACACCTTC
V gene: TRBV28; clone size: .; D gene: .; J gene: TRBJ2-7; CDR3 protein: CASSFPGRRSYEQYF; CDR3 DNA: TGTGCCAGCAGTTTTCCGGGACGGAGGTCCTACGAGCAGTACTTC
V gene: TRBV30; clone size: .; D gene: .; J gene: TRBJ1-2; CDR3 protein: CAWSVLRDGSHYGYTF; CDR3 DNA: TGTGCCTGGAGTGTACTAAGGGACGGGAGCCACTATGGCTACACCTTC
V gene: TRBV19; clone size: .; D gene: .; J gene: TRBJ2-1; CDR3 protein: CASSIGWGVRNEQFF; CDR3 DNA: TGTGCCAGTAGTATTGGTTGGGGGGTTAGGAATGAGCAGTTCTTC
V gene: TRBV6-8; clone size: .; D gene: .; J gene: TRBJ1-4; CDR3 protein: CASSWIGEKLFF; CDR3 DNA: TGTGCCAGCAGTTGGATTGGGGAAAAACTGTTTTTT
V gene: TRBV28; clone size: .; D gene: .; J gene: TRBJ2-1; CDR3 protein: CASRRTPVYNEQFF; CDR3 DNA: TGTGCCAGCAGAAGGACTCCAGTCTACAATGAGCAGTTCTTC
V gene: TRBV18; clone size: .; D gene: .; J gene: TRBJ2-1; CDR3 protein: CASSFSGTSYNEQFF; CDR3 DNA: TGTGCCAGCTCATTTTCCGGGACTTCCTACAATGAGCAGTTCTTC
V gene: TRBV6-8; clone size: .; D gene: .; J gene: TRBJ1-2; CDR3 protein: CASSGGLNYGYTF; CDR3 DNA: TGTGCCAGCAGTGGCGGATTGAACTATGGCTACACCTTC
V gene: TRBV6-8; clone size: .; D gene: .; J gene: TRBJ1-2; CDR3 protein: CASSHQGANYGYTF; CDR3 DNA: TGTGCCAGCAGTCACCAGGGAGCGAACTATGGCTACACCTTC
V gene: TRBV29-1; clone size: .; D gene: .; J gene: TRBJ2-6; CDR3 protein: CSVTISGANVLTF; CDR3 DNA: TGCAGCGTTACCATCTCGGGGGCCAACGTCCTGACTTTC
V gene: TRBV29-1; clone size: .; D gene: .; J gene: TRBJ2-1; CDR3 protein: CSVEGGWYSDNEQFF; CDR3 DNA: TGCAGCGTTGAGGGTGGGTGGTACTCCGACAATGAGCAGTTCTTC
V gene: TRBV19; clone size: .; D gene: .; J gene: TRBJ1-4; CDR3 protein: CASSRQLATNEKLFF; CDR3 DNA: TGTGCCAGTAGTAGGCAACTTGCAACTAATGAAAAACTGTTTTTT
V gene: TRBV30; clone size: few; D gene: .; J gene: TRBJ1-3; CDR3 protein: CAWKGFSGNTIYF; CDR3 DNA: TGTGCCTGGAAAGGATTCTCTGGAAACACCATATATTTT
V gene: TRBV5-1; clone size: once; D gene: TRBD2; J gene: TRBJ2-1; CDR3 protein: CASSTSSGRANEQFF; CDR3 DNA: TGCGCCAGCAGCACTTCTAGCGGGAGGGCCAATGAGCAGTTCTTC
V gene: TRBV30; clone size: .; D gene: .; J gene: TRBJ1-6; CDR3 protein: CAWSVRSGGGSYNSPLHF; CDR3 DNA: TGTGCCTGGAGTGTACGGTCGGGGGGCGGCTCCTATAATTCACCCCTCCACTTT
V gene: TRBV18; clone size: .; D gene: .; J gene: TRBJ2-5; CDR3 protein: CASSRPGNWGQETQYF; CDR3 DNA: TGTGCCAGCTCGCGACCAGGGAATTGGGGACAAGAGACCCAGTACTTC
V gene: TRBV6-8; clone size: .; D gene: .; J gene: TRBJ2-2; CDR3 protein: CASSYGVNTGELFF; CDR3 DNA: TGTGCCAGCAGTTACGGTGTTAACACCGGGGAGCTGTTTTTT
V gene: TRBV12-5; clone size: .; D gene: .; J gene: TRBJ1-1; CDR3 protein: CASSFTVGRPRHTEAFF; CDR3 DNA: TGTGCTAGTTCCTTCACCGTGGGACGCCCTCGGCACACTGAAGCTTTCTTT
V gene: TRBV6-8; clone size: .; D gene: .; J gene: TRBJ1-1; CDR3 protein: CASSYAPPNTEAFF; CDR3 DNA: TGTGCCAGCAGTTACGCTCCCCCGAACACTGAAGCTTTCTTT
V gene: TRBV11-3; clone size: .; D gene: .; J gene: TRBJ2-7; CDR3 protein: CASSFRAGITYEQYF; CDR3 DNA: TGTGCCAGCAGCTTCCGGGCAGGTATCACCTACGAGCAGTACTTC
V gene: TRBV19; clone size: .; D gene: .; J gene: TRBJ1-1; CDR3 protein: CASSMGQVNTEAFF; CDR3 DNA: TGTGCCAGTAGTATGGGCCAGGTAAACACTGAAGCTTTCTTT
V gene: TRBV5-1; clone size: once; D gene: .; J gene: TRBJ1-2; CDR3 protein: CASSLGAGKNYGYTF; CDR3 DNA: TGCGCCAGCAGCTTGGGCGCCGGAAAGAACTATGGCTACACCTTC
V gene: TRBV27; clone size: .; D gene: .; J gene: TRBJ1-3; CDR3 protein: CATRGLKPGNTIYF; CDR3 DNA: TGTGCCACCCGAGGACTGAAGCCTGGAAACACCATATATTTT
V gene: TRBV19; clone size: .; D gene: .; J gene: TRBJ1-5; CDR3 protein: CASSTGRGNSNQPQHF; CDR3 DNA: TGTGCCAGTAGTACCGGGCGGGGCAATAGCAATCAGCCCCAGCATTTT
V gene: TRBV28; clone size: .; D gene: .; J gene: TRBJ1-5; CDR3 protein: CASSPGAEGNQPQHF; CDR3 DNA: TGTGCCAGCAGTCCGGGGGCGGAGGGCAATCAGCCCCAGCATTTT
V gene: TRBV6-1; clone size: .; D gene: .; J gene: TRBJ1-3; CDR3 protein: CASSEGIYSGNTIYF; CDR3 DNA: TGTGCCAGCAGTGAAGGGATTTACTCTGGAAACACCATATATTTT
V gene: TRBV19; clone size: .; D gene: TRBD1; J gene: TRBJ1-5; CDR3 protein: CASSRAGTAYQPQHF; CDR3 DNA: TGTGCCAGTAGTAGGGCCGGGACAGCTTATCAGCCCCAGCATTTT
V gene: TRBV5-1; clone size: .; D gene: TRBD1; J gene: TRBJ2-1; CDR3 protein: CASSRTSDRGDEQFF; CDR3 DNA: TGCGCCAGCAGCCGGACTTCAGACAGGGGAGATGAGCAGTTCTTC
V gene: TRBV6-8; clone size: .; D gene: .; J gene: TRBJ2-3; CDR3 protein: CASSSDLITDTQYF; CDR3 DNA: TGTGCCAGCAGTTCCGACCTAATCACAGATACGCAGTATTTT
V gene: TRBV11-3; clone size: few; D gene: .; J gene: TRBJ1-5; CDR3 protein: CASSLGPGQQPQHF; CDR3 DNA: TGTGCCAGCAGCTTAGGACCCGGGCAACAGCCCCAGCATTTT
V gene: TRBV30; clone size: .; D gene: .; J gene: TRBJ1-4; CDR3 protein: CAWSDNAREKLFF; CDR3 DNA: TGTGCCTGGAGCGACAATGCCAGGGAAAAACTGTTTTTT
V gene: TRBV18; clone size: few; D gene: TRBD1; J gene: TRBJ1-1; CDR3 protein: CASTGTANTEAFF; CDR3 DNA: TGTGCCAGCACCGGGACAGCGAACACTGAAGCTTTCTTT
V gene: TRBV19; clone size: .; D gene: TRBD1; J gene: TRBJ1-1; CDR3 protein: CASSGTGGGSSTEAFF; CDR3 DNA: TGTGCCAGTAGTGGGACAGGGGGCGGGTCGAGCACTGAAGCTTTCTTT
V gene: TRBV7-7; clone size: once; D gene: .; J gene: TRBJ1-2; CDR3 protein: CASSLQGLNYGYTF; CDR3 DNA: TGTGCCAGCAGCTTACAAGGCCTTAACTATGGCTACACCTTC
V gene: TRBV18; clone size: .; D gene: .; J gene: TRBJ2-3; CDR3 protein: CASSLMRDTTDTQYF; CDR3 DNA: TGTGCCAGCTCACTCATGCGGGACACAACAGATACGCAGTATTTT
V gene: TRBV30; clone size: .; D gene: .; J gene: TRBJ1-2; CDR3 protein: CAWSVLWGTGGYGYTF; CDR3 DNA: TGTGCCTGGAGTGTACTTTGGGGTACCGGTGGGTATGGCTACACCTTC
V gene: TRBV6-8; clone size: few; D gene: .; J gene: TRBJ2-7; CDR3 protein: CASSLGDLYEQYF; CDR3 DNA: TGTGCCAGCAGTCTCGGGGACTTGTACGAGCAGTACTTC
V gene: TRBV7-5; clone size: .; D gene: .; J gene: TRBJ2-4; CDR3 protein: CASSRDNLAKNIQYF; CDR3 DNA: TGTGCCAGCAGCAGGGACAACCTAGCCAAAAACATTCAGTACTTC
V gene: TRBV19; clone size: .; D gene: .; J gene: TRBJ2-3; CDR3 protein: CASSIGRTSTDTQYF; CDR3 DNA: TGTGCCAGTAGTATCGGACGGACTAGCACAGATACGCAGTATTTT
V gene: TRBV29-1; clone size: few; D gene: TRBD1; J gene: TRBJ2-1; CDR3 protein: CSARQGLVNEQFF; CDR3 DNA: TGCAGCGCTCGACAGGGGCTTGTCAATGAGCAGTTCTTC
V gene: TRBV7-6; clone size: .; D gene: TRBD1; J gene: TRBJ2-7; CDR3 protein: CASSCNGQACEQYF; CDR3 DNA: TGTGCCAGCAGCTGCAACGGACAGGCATGTGAGCAGTACTTC
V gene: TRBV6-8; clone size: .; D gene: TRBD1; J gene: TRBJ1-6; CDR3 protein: CASSSGGVASPLHF; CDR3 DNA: TGTGCCAGCAGCTCAGGGGGCGTCGCTTCACCCCTCCACTTT
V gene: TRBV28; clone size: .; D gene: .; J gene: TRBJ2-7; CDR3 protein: CASSITRPYEQYF; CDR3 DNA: TGTGCCAGCAGCATTACCCGCCCCTACGAGCAGTACTTC
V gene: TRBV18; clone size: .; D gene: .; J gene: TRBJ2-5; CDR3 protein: CASSPGGRETQYF; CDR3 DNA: TGTGCCAGCTCACCGGGGGGGCGAGAGACCCAGTACTTC
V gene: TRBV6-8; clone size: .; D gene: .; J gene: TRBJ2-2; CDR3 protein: CASSGLNTAGELFF; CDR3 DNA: TGTGCCAGCAGTGGACTAAATACGGCCGGGGAGCTGTTTTTT
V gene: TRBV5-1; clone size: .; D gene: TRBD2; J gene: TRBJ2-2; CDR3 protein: CASSFSGGATGELFF; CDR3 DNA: TGCGCCAGCAGCTTTAGCGGGGGGGCCACCGGGGAGCTGTTTTTT
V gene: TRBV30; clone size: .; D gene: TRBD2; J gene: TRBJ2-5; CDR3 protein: CAWSLNPGLATQYF; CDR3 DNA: TGTGCCTGGAGTTTGAACCCGGGACTAGCGACCCAGTACTTC
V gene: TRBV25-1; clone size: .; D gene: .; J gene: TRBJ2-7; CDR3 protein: CASSEVGTGPYEQYF; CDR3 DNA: TGTGCCAGCAGTGAGGTCGGGACGGGACCCTACGAGCAGTACTTC
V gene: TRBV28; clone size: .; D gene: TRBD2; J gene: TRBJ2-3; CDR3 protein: CASSLSSGSGGTDTQYF; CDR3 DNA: TGTGCCAGCAGTTTATCGAGCGGTAGCGGGGGCACAGATACGCAGTATTTT
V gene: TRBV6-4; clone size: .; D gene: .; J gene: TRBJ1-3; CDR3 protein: CASSYSFRQGGTIYF; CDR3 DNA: TGTGCCAGCAGTTACTCTTTTAGGCAGGGAGGCACCATATATTTT
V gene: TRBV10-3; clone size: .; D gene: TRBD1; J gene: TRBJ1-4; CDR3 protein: CAISESARTGQGEKLFF; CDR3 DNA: TGTGCCATCAGTGAGTCTGCCCGGACAGGGCAAGGAGAAAAACTGTTTTTT
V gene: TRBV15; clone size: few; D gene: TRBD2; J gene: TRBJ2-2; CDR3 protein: CATSRELPGLAGVRYTGELFF; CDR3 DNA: TGTGCCACCAGCAGAGAATTGCCGGGACTAGCGGGAGTTCGATACACCGGGGAGCTGTTTTTT
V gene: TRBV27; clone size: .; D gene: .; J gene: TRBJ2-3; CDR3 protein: CASSSPPDTQYF; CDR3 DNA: TGTGCCAGCAGTTCCCCCCCCGACACGCAGTATTTT